This T cell receptor (beta chain) was found in a study of CD8+CD57+ T cells in acquired aplastic anemia. The study's findings and limits: The same twenty-nine CD8+ CDR3 sequences occurred in patients and in controls.

Genomic DNA templated the TCR beta VDJ and CDR3 profiling. TCRdb re-called the reads with MiXCR, one entry per CDR3 protein. Altogether about 170,000 distinct CDR3 sequences are present, around half being singletons, with the ten largest covering more than 0.95%. The sequenced patients had an expansion of CD8+CD57+ cells seen by flow cytometry. By the time of blood sampling, patients had still received no therapy. This clonotype was seen many times. Its antigen remains unidentified. Germline CDR1 and CDR2: SQVTM and ANQGSEA. J lost 6 bases, V lost 6 bases, and 1 base had no gene match. There are 12 residues in the CDR3.

The sequencing input was sorted CD4+, CD8+, or CD8+CD57+ T cells (not recorded which) from PBMCs. The J gene is TRBJ1-4, the V gene TRBV29-1, with 10 bases identical to TRBD1. The clonotype originates from a human donor with aplastic anemia. CDR3: CSVGTGDEKLFF. CDR3 DNA: TGCAGCGTCGGGACAGGGGATGAAAAACTGTTTTTT. The whole variable domain, filled in from reference TRBV29-1 and TRBJ1-4, reads SAVISQKPSRDICQRGTSLTIQCQVDSQVTMMFWYRQQPGQSLTLIATANQGSEATYESGFVIDKFPISRPNLTFSTLTVSNMSPEDSSIYLCSVGTGDEKLFFGSGTQLSVL.